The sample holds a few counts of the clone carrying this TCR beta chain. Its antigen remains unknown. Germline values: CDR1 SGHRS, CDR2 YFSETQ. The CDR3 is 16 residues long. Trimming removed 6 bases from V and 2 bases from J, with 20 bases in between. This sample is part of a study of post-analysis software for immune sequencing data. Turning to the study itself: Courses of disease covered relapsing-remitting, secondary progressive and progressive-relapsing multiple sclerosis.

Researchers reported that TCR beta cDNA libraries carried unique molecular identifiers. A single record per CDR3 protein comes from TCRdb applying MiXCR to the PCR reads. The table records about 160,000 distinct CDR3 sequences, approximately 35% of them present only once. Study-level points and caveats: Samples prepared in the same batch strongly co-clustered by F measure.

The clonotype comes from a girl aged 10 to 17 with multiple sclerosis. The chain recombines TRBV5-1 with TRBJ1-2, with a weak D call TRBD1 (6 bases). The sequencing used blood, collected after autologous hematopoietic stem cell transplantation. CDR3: CASKKGLQGGNYGYTF. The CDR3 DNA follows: TGCGCCAGCAAGAAAGGATTACAGGGAGGAAACTATGGCTACACCTTC. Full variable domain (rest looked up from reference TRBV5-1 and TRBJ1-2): KAGVTQTPRYLIKTRGQQVTLSCSPISGHRSVSWYQQTPGQGLQFLFEYFSETQRNKGNFPGRFSGRQFSNSRSEMNVSTLELGDSALYLCASKKGLQGGNYGYTFGSGTRLTVV.